This T cell receptor (beta chain) is from a study of cytomegalovirus exposure and HLA in healthy donors. Study-level information: Previous work identified roughly 110 million unique TCR beta sequences from 150 million to 200 million T cells.

Researchers ran the PCR with 60 Vbeta and 13 Jbeta primers. TCRdb's copy holds only in-frame clones and misses some; the assay was immunoSEQ multiplex PCR. The repertoire holds over 90,000 clones, 60% to 70% seen once, with under 3.5% in the top ten. About this clone: As yet, its antigen is unknown.

Study-wide results and limits: 150 or so TCR beta chains were listed as cytomegalovirus-associated. In vitro confirmation showed a few CMV-associated chains to be CMV antigen specific.

Germline trimming cut 8 bases from V and 7 bases from J; bases unmatched to any gene: 4. There are 13 residues in the CDR3. CDR1 is MNHEY, CDR2 SMNVEV, per germline (reference sequence). The chain combines TRBV27 with TRBJ1-6, with 8 bases that match TRBD1. The receptor was derived from a woman aged 45-60 years in good health and CMV-seronegative. Sequencing used PBMCs. This CDR3 is CASGGQGNSPLHF. CDR3 coding DNA: TGTGCCAGCGGAGGACAGGGAAATTCACCCCTCCACTTT.